A selection of T cell receptor beta chains follows, all from one sample in a study of blood T cell repertoires in COVID-19. The method was immunoSEQ multiplex PCR; TCRdb's version includes in-frame clones alone and lacks a portion of them. The sample comprises roughly 400,000 clones, roughly nine tenths of which are singletons, and 0.95% to 1.2% rests with the top ten. Input material: PBMCs or T cells enriched from blood (not recorded which). Receptors originate from a man aged 25 to 40 who had recovered from COVID-19. The CDR3 runs from the conserved cysteine through the conserved F or W. Each record gives: J gene, V gene, clone size, D gene, CDR3 DNA, CDR3 protein. The D gene is left open where the match is weak. Not every row has a clone size; where given, it reads once, few, many or a size class.

TRBJ1-1 TRBV12-3/TRBV12-4 NA TRBD1 TGTGCCAGCAGTCAGACAGGGGGCAGTGAAGCTTTCTTT CASSQTGGSEAFF
TRBJ2-1 TRBV19 NA TRBD1 TGTGCCAGTAGGAACCTAAGGCAGGGGGACAATGAGCAGTTCTTC CASRNLRQGDNEQFF
TRBJ2-7 TRBV4-2 once TRBD1 TGTGCCAGCAGCCCCCCAGGACAGGGGGCTTTCTACGAGCAGTACTTC CASSPPGQGAFYEQYF
TRBJ1-5 TRBV28 NA NA TGTGCCACCGGGAGGGGAAGCAATCAGCCCCAGCATTTT CATGRGSNQPQHF
TRBJ2-1 TRBV5-1 few TRBD2 TGCGCCAGCAGCGGGGGACTAGGGAGTGAGCAGTTCTTC CASSGGLGSEQFF
TRBJ1-2 TRBV12-5 NA TRBD1 TGTGCTAGTGGTTTGGGACAGGGTTCGGGTGGCTACACCTTC CASGLGQGSGGYTF
TRBJ1-5 TRBV7-6 NA NA TGTGCCAGCAGCTTAGATGGGCTTGGCAATCAGCCCCAGCATTTT CASSLDGLGNQPQHF
TRBJ2-7 TRBV5-5 NA TRBD2 TGTGCCAGCAGCTCGGGACTAGCGGGTCTCTACGAGCAGTACTTC CASSSGLAGLYEQYF
TRBJ1-5 TRBV18 NA TRBD1 TGTGCCAGCTCTCACGGGCCGGGACAGGGTCTACAGCCCCAGCATTTT CASSHGPGQGLQPQHF
TRBJ1-1 TRBV19 NA NA TGTGCCAGTAGCCTAATCAGGGAATCCGAAGCTTTCTTT CASSLIRESEAFF
TRBJ2-2 TRBV11-3 NA NA TGTGCCAGCAGCTTAGGTGGCAAACGGAACACCGGGGAGCTGTTTTTT CASSLGGKRNTGELFF
TRBJ2-1 TRBV1 NA NA TGCACCAGCAGCCAAGGTGAGGAAGCGTACTCCTACAATGAGCAGTTCTTC CTSSQGEEAYSYNEQFF
TRBJ2-7 TRBV4-2 NA TRBD2 TGTGCCAGCAGCCAAGATGTCCGGGCGGGAGGATCCGAGCAGTACTTC CASSQDVRAGGSEQYF